This TCR beta chain emerged from a study of T cell responses to AZD1222 COVID-19 vaccine. Germline V gene lookup returns CDR1 LNHDA and CDR2 SQIVND (reference sequence). J lost 7 bases, V lost 5 bases, and 15 bases had no gene match. This CDR3 has 16 residues. Sequenced by immunoSEQ multiplex PCR; TCRdb stores in-frame clones only, minus some. The sample has some 140,000 clones, approximately 93% seen once. The genes are TRBV19 and TRBJ1-2; TRBD1 matches at 8 bases. Source: peripheral blood, taken on day 0 of AZD1222 vaccination. The source is an adult in good health. In DNA, the CDR3 is TGTGCCAGTAGTCCGGGTCCGGACAGGGCAGGCGGTGGCTACACCTTC. Its translation is CASSPGPDRAGGGYTF.